A selection of T cell receptor beta chains follows, all from one sample in a study of regulatory T cells in long-lasting Graves disease. TCRdb reanalysed the multiplex PCR reads using MiXCR and keeps one entry per CDR3 protein. The repertoire holds around 330,000 distinct CDR3 sequences, with 15% to 20% as singletons. This sample comprised peripheral blood mononuclear cells (PBMCs), obtained at new diagnosis, from a patient treated with antithyroid drugs. These receptors all stem from a female donor with Graves disease. Both conserved end residues are part of each CDR3. The D gene is left open where the match is weak. Clone size is not always given. Where it is, it says once, few, many or a class for expanded clones.

j_gene | abundance | v_gene | d_gene | CDR3nt | CDR3aa
TRBJ1-5 | NA | TRBV18 | NA | TGTGCCAGCTCACCAGGCGTGGGAAGCAATCAGCCCCAGCATTTT | CASSPGVGSNQPQHF
TRBJ2-3 | many | TRBV20-1 | TRBD2 | TGCAGTGCTCGGGAGGCTAGCGCGACAGATACGCAGTATTTT | CSAREASATDTQYF
TRBJ2-5 | many | TRBV5-1 | NA | TGCGCCAGCAGCTTGGCCCGGGTTGAGACCCAGTACTTC | CASSLARVETQYF
TRBJ1-3 | many | TRBV20-1 | NA | TGCAGTGCTAGAGATAGCCGGGTAACTGGAAACACCATATATTTT | CSARDSRVTGNTIYF
TRBJ1-2 | many | TRBV20-1 | NA | TGCAGTTCACTCGGTACTACGGTTGGCTACACCTTC | CSSLGTTVGYTF
TRBJ2-7 | many | TRBV5-1 | NA | TGCGCCAGCAGCATTACGACCGGAGGAGGGAAATACGAGCAGTACTTC | CASSITTGGGKYEQYF
TRBJ2-2 | many | TRBV5-4 | NA | TGTGCCAGCAGCTTGGGAGGACTTGCCGGGTACACCGGGGAGCTGTTTTTT | CASSLGGLAGYTGELFF
TRBJ2-1 | many | TRBV4-1 | TRBD2 | TGCGCCAGCAGCCAAGCCGAGGCGGGAGGGTACAATGAGCAGTTCTTC | CASSQAEAGGYNEQFF
TRBJ2-2 | NA | TRBV18 | TRBD2 | TGTGCCAGCTCACCAGTGGCAGCGGGAGCCGGGGAGCTGTTTTTT | CASSPVAAGAGELFF
TRBJ1-1 | many | TRBV11-3 | TRBD1 | TGTGCCAGCGGAAGTGACAGGGTCACTGAAGCTTTCTTT | CASGSDRVTEAFF
TRBJ1-3 | NA | TRBV28 | NA | TGTGCCAGCAGTTTGAGCCTGGGGATCTCTGGAAACACCATATATTTT | CASSLSLGISGNTIYF
TRBJ2-7 | NA | TRBV3-1 | TRBD2 | TGTGCCAGCAGCCAAGATCCACCTCTTTTTGCGGGAGCCAACGAGCAGTACTTC | CASSQDPPLFAGANEQYF
TRBJ1-2 | many | TRBV27 | TRBD1 | TGTGCCAGCAGTGCCCGACAGGGGATCTATGGCTACACCTTC | CASSARQGIYGYTF
TRBJ1-1 | many | TRBV5-1 | NA | TGCGCCAGCAGCCAAGTTGGTTCAATGAACACTGAAGCTTTCTTT | CASSQVGSMNTEAFF
TRBJ2-3 | many | TRBV24-1 | TRBD1 | TGTGCCACCAGTGATCCCGACAGGGGTTTCACAGATACGCAGTATTTT | CATSDPDRGFTDTQYF
TRBJ2-3 | many | TRBV9 | TRBD2 | TGTGCCAGCAGCGAGCAGAGCGGGAGGGCCGCAGATACGCAGTATTTT | CASSEQSGRAADTQYF
TRBJ1-2 | few | TRBV3-1 | TRBD1 | TGTGCCAGCAATATAAGGGGACAGGGACACCATGGCTACACCTTC | CASNIRGQGHHGYTF
TRBJ2-7 | NA | TRBV19 | TRBD2 | TGTGCCAGTAGCATATCGGCCGACGGGGGGTACGAGCAGTACTTC | CASSISADGGYEQYF
TRBJ2-2 | NA | TRBV20-1 | TRBD2 | TGCAGTGCTAGGGGACTAGCGGGAGGTATCGGGGAGCTGTTTTTT | CSARGLAGGIGELFF
TRBJ2-3 | many | TRBV28 | NA | TGTGCCAGCAAGGGAGTCAACACAGATACGCAGTATTTT | CASKGVNTDTQYF
TRBJ2-4 | many | TRBV9 | NA | TGTGCCAGCAGCGTAGGGGGGGACCCGGAGGACATTCAGTACTTC | CASSVGGDPEDIQYF
TRBJ2-3 | NA | TRBV6-5 | NA | TGTGCCAGCAGTTACCGGCGACTGGGCAGCGATACGCAGTATTTT | CASSYRRLGSDTQYF
TRBJ2-1 | many | TRBV2 | NA | TGTGCCAGCACCGGCTCCGGGACTTTGAATGAGCAGTTCTTC | CASTGSGTLNEQFF
TRBJ2-1 | many | TRBV5-1 | TRBD2 | TGCGCCAGCAGACAGGGACTAGCGGCGAACAATGAGCAGTTCTTC | CASRQGLAANNEQFF
TRBJ2-7 | many | TRBV27 | NA | TGTGCCAGCAGGATCGAGCAGTACTTC | CASRIEQYF
TRBJ1-2 | many | TRBV28 | TRBD1 | TGTGCCAGCAGTTCACCCTCGGGACAGGGGTGGTTTGGCTACACCTTC | CASSSPSGQGWFGYTF
TRBJ2-1 | many | TRBV5-1 | NA | TGCGCCAGCAGCAACCGGGGTACTAGCTACAATGAGCAGTTCTTC | CASSNRGTSYNEQFF
TRBJ1-5 | many | TRBV19 | NA | TGTGCCAGTAGTATAGGCCAGGGCGGGGGTCAGCCCCAGCATTTT | CASSIGQGGGQPQHF
TRBJ2-5 | few | TRBV5-1 | TRBD2 | TGCGCCAGCTGGGAGGGTTTGAGCCCAGCGCAAGAGACCCAGTACTTC | CASWEGLSPAQETQYF
TRBJ1-5 | many | TRBV28 | NA | TGTGCCAGCAGTTTGATACCGGGTGGCAATCAGGCCCAGCATTTT | CASSLIPGGNQAQHF
TRBJ1-2 | many | TRBV6-5 | NA | TGTGCCAGCAGTTACCTCGCGGATAGGCTCTATGGCTACACCTTC | CASSYLADRLYGYTF
TRBJ1-5 | many | TRBV12-3/TRBV12-4 | NA | TGTGCCAGCAGTCGGGGGCGGCAGCCTAATCAGCCCCAGCATTTT | CASSRGRQPNQPQHF
TRBJ2-1 | NA | TRBV5-1 | NA | TGCGCCAGCAGAAGAGGGGGTGAGCAGTTCTTC | CASRRGGEQFF
TRBJ2-3 | many | TRBV20-1 | NA | TGCAGTGCAACCACAGATACGCAGTATTTT | CSATTDTQYF
TRBJ2-1 | few | TRBV6-1 | NA | TGTGCCAGCAGCATCTGGGCAGAGAACAATGAGCAGTTCTTC | CASSIWAENNEQFF
TRBJ2-3 | many | TRBV30 | TRBD2 | TGTGCCTGGAGCCCGGGAGGGGCGCAGTATTTT | CAWSPGGAQYF
TRBJ1-5 | many | TRBV2 | NA | TGTGCCAGCAGTCTTCGAGAGGGCAATCAGCCCCAGCATTTT | CASSLREGNQPQHF
TRBJ2-7 | many | TRBV7-2 | TRBD2 | TGTGCCCAAGAAGCGTCTAGCGGTAGCTACGAGCAGTACTTC | CAQEASSGSYEQYF
TRBJ2-1 | many | TRBV27 | TRBD1 | TGTGCCAGCAGTTTGGACAGGCTTAAGGACGAGCAGTTCTTC | CASSLDRLKDEQFF
TRBJ1-2 | many | TRBV25-1 | NA | TGTGCCAGCACCAAGACCGAACGAGGTTATGGCTACACCTTC | CASTKTERGYGYTF
TRBJ1-6 | many | TRBV28 | NA | TGTGCCAGCAGTTTCAGCATTAATTCACCCCTCCACTTT | CASSFSINSPLHF
TRBJ2-1 | many | TRBV12-3/TRBV12-4 | NA | TGTGCCAGCAGTTTACCAGGACTAACACCCGCTTACAATGAGCAGTTCTTC | CASSLPGLTPAYNEQFF
TRBJ2-1 | many | TRBV20-1 | NA | TGCAGTGCTCGTAGGGACCCTATATCCAATGAGCAGTTCTTC | CSARRDPISNEQFF
TRBJ2-5 | many | TRBV7-9 | NA | TGTGCCAGCAGCTCTAGTGGGGACCCCAGGAAATACTTC | CASSSSGDPRKYF
TRBJ1-4 | few | TRBV2 | NA | TGTGCCAGCAATACCGGGACGGCAAATGAAAAACTGTTTTTT | CASNTGTANEKLFF
TRBJ2-2 | many | TRBV20-1 | TRBD2 | TGCAGTGCTAGGACTAGCGGGAGTTCCGGGGAGCTGTTTTTT | CSARTSGSSGELFF
TRBJ2-5 | many | TRBV7-9 | NA | TGTGCCAGCAGGTCGACAGAACAAGAGACCCAGTACTTC | CASRSTEQETQYF
TRBJ1-2 | many | TRBV6-1 | NA | TGTGCCAGCACTGACGGGGGCGGAGATGGCTACACCTTC | CASTDGGGDGYTF